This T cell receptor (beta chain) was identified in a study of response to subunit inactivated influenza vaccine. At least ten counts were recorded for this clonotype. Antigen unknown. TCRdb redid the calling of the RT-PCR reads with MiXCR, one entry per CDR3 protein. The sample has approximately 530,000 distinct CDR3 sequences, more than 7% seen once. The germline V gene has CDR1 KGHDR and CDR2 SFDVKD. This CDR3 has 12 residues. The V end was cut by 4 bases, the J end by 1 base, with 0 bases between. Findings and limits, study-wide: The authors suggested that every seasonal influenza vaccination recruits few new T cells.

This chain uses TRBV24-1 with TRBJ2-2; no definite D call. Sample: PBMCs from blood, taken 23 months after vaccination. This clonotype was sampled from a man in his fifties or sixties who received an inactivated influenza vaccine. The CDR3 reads CATSENTGELFF. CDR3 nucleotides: TGTGCCACCAGTGAGAACACCGGGGAGCTGTTTTTT.